This T cell receptor beta chain was recorded in a study of glioma-infiltrating T cells. Whole-study findings and limits: Non-neoplastic patients had below-expected tissue-blood divergence, while all gliomas exceeded expectation.

The iRepertoire nested amplicon-rescue multiplex PCR amplified TCR alpha and beta CDR3s from RNA. In TCRdb, the multiplex PCR reads were re-called with MiXCR into one record per CDR3 protein. The data show approximately 90,000 distinct CDR3 sequences, less than 30% seen once. Remarks on this clonotype: Antigen unknown. An end of the junction does not agree with germline; a read error may underlie this.

This CDR3 has 14 amino acids. The germline V gene encodes CDR1 MNHEY and CDR2 SVGAGI. This TCR was recovered from a human donor with low-grade glioma or glioblastoma, undergoing nonglioma brain surgery, or in good health (not recorded which). This rearrangement joins TRBV6-5 to TRBJ2-7; 7 bases fit TRBD1. The sample consisted of glioma tissue, nonneoplastic brain tissue, or PBMCs (not recorded which). Written as DNA, the CDR3 is TGTGCCAGCTCAAGGGACAGCCCCACCTACGAGCAGGACTTC. Its protein product is CASSRDSPTYEQDF.